The source of this T cell receptor beta chain is a study of molecular identifiers for immune sequencing clone quantification. TCRdb used MiXCR to reprocess the PCR reads, holding one entry per CDR3 protein. The sample has about 86,000 distinct CDR3 sequences, about 23% seen once. This clonotype was observed at least ten times. Per germline, CDR1 SQVTM and CDR2 ANQGSEA. The CDR3 totals 12 residues. V lost 2 bases to trimming and J lost 6 bases, with 10 bases between them. The chain employs TRBV29-1 and TRBJ1-1; no definite D call. Sequences were obtained from naive CD8+ T cells from blood, with Jurkat cell RNA spiked in. The subset: FACS-sorted CD8+CD4-CCR7+CD45RA+ naive T cells. The sequence was collected from a human donor in good health. Some libraries in this study had Jurkat cell RNA spiked in. The CDR3 loop reads CSVELAQAEAFF. The CDR3 bases are TGCAGCGTTGAATTAGCGCAAGCTGAAGCTTTCTTT. The whole variable domain, filled in from reference TRBV29-1 and TRBJ1-1, reads SAVISQKPSRDICQRGTSLTIQCQVDSQVTMMFWYRQQPGQSLTLIATANQGSEATYESGFVIDKFPISRPNLTFSTLTVSNMSPEDSSIYLCSVELAQAEAFFGQGTRLTVV.